A selection of T cell receptor beta chains follows, all from one sample in a study of Ad26.COV2.S vaccination and SARS-CoV-2 variants. The data were produced by immunoSEQ multiplex PCR, yet TCRdb's version contains in-frame clones alone and is incomplete. The sample shows over 450,000 clones, roughly nine tenths of them seen only once. Sample: peripheral blood, taken in a trial of Ad26.COV2.S vaccine versus placebo. These receptors all stem from a person aged 18-60 years who received the Ad26.COV2.S COVID-19 vaccine or a placebo. The CDR3 runs from the conserved cysteine through the conserved F or W. The D gene is left open where the match is weak. The size entry is marked missing in some rows and otherwise reads once, few, many or a size class.

clone_size: -
d_call: -
cdr3_length: 15
j_call: TRBJ2-1
v_call: TRBV2
cdr3_aa: CASSIPGQTNNEQFF
cdr3_nt: TGTGCCAGCAGCATACCGGGACAAACTAACAATGAGCAGTTCTTC

clone_size: -
d_call: -
cdr3_length: 14
j_call: TRBJ1-1
v_call: TRBV29-1
cdr3_aa: CSVEHRLANTEAFF
cdr3_nt: TGCAGCGTTGAACATCGGTTAGCCAACACTGAAGCTTTCTTT

clone_size: once
d_call: TRBD2
cdr3_length: 20
j_call: TRBJ2-4
v_call: TRBV3-1/TRBV3-2
cdr3_aa: CASSPSGLAGTPLAKNIQYF
cdr3_nt: TGTGCCAGCAGCCCTTCCGGACTAGCGGGGACGCCCCTAGCCAAAAACATTCAGTACTTC

clone_size: once
d_call: -
cdr3_length: 12
j_call: TRBJ1-1
v_call: TRBV9
cdr3_aa: CASSKGDREAFF
cdr3_nt: TGTGCCAGCAGCAAAGGAGACAGGGAAGCTTTCTTT

clone_size: -
d_call: -
cdr3_length: 14
j_call: TRBJ2-7
v_call: TRBV14
cdr3_aa: CASSRGWGFHEQYF
cdr3_nt: TGTGCCAGCAGCCGGGGGTGGGGGTTCCACGAGCAGTACTTC

clone_size: -
d_call: TRBD2
cdr3_length: 19
j_call: TRBJ2-1
v_call: TRBV4-3
cdr3_aa: CASSQVGLAGAGRSNEQFF
cdr3_nt: TGCGCCAGCAGCCAAGTGGGACTAGCGGGGGCTGGCCGTAGCAATGAGCAGTTCTTC

clone_size: -
d_call: -
cdr3_length: 15
j_call: TRBJ1-1
v_call: TRBV3-1/TRBV3-2
cdr3_aa: CASSQGAHSNTEAFF
cdr3_nt: TGTGCCAGCAGCCAAGGAGCCCATTCGAACACTGAAGCTTTCTTT

clone_size: once
d_call: -
cdr3_length: 13
j_call: TRBJ1-5
v_call: TRBV12-3/TRBV12-4
cdr3_aa: CASSFTPLEPQHF
cdr3_nt: TGTGCCAGCAGTTTCACGCCATTGGAGCCCCAGCATTTT

clone_size: -
d_call: -
cdr3_length: 12
j_call: TRBJ2-3
v_call: TRBV12-3/TRBV12-4
cdr3_aa: CASSLLQDTQYF
cdr3_nt: TGTGCCAGCAGCTTACTCCAGGATACGCAGTATTTT

clone_size: -
d_call: -
cdr3_length: 14
j_call: TRBJ2-2
v_call: TRBV5-1
cdr3_aa: CASSVGAGTGELFF
cdr3_nt: TGCGCCAGCAGCGTAGGCGCGGGCACCGGGGAGCTGTTTTTT

clone_size: -
d_call: TRBD2
cdr3_length: 16
j_call: TRBJ2-3
v_call: TRBV5-1
cdr3_aa: CASSRGLAADTDTQYF
cdr3_nt: TGCGCCAGCAGCCGAGGACTAGCGGCGGACACAGATACGCAGTATTTT

clone_size: -
d_call: -
cdr3_length: 15
j_call: TRBJ1-5
v_call: TRBV20-1
cdr3_aa: CSASYGQLPHQPQHF
cdr3_nt: TGCAGTGCTAGTTATGGACAGCTTCCCCATCAGCCCCAGCATTTT

clone_size: -
d_call: -
cdr3_length: 19
j_call: TRBJ2-6
v_call: TRBV28
cdr3_aa: CASSLGQDYLFSGANVLTF
cdr3_nt: TGTGCCAGCAGTTTAGGGCAGGACTACTTGTTCTCTGGGGCCAACGTCCTGACTTTC

clone_size: -
d_call: -
cdr3_length: 14
j_call: TRBJ1-5
v_call: TRBV21-1
cdr3_aa: CASSKTLDNQPQHF
cdr3_nt: TGTGCCAGCAGCAAAACTTTAGACAATCAGCCCCAGCATTTT

clone_size: -
d_call: TRBD1
cdr3_length: 14
j_call: TRBJ1-1
v_call: TRBV11-2
cdr3_aa: CASSLVNRGNRAFF
cdr3_nt: TGTGCCAGCAGCTTAGTTAACAGGGGCAATAGGGCTTTCTTT

clone_size: few
d_call: TRBD2
cdr3_length: 16
j_call: TRBJ2-7
v_call: TRBV15
cdr3_aa: CATSREGGLAGGSQYF
cdr3_nt: TGTGCCACCAGCAGAGAGGGCGGACTAGCGGGAGGCTCTCAGTACTTC

clone_size: -
d_call: -
cdr3_length: 11
j_call: TRBJ1-2
v_call: TRBV30
cdr3_aa: CAWSVRGGYTF
cdr3_nt: TGTGCCTGGAGTGTTCGGGGTGGCTACACCTTC

clone_size: -
d_call: -
cdr3_length: 13
j_call: TRBJ2-5
v_call: TRBV12-3/TRBV12-4
cdr3_aa: CASSSGQQETQYF
cdr3_nt: TGTGCCAGCAGTTCCGGACAGCAAGAGACCCAGTACTTC

clone_size: -
d_call: -
cdr3_length: 14
j_call: TRBJ2-4
v_call: TRBV27
cdr3_aa: CASSLGGGRNIQYF
cdr3_nt: TGTGCCAGCAGCCTGGGAGGCGGAAGAAACATTCAGTACTTC

clone_size: -
d_call: -
cdr3_length: 17
j_call: TRBJ2-2
v_call: TRBV7-9
cdr3_aa: CASSSFPRGTNTGELFF
cdr3_nt: TGTGCCAGCAGCTCGTTCCCGAGGGGGACCAACACCGGGGAGCTGTTTTTT

clone_size: -
d_call: TRBD1
cdr3_length: 15
j_call: TRBJ2-7
v_call: TRBV6-5
cdr3_aa: CASSSPGTGAYEQYF
cdr3_nt: TGTGCCAGCAGTTCCCCCGGGACAGGGGCCTACGAGCAGTACTTC

clone_size: -
d_call: -
cdr3_length: 13
j_call: TRBJ2-1
v_call: TRBV11-3
cdr3_aa: CASSPGTYNEQFF
cdr3_nt: TGTGCCAGCAGCCCCGGGACATACAATGAGCAGTTCTTC

clone_size: medium-sized
d_call: -
cdr3_length: 15
j_call: TRBJ2-1
v_call: TRBV3-1/TRBV3-2
cdr3_aa: CASSQSTTPGNEQFF
cdr3_nt: TGTGCCAGCAGCCAAAGTACCACACCGGGCAATGAGCAGTTCTTC

clone_size: -
d_call: -
cdr3_length: 16
j_call: TRBJ2-1
v_call: TRBV18
cdr3_aa: CASSPQRAGNYNEQFF
cdr3_nt: TGTGCCAGCTCACCGCAACGGGCGGGGAATTACAATGAGCAGTTCTTC

clone_size: -
d_call: -
cdr3_length: 14
j_call: TRBJ1-3
v_call: TRBV5-1
cdr3_aa: CASSVWTKLDTIYF
cdr3_nt: TGCGCCAGCAGCGTATGGACTAAGCTGGACACCATATATTTT

clone_size: -
d_call: -
cdr3_length: 12
j_call: TRBJ1-4
v_call: TRBV30
cdr3_aa: CAAGRVGEKLFF
cdr3_nt: TGTGCCGCCGGGCGGGTTGGTGAAAAACTGTTTTTT

clone_size: -
d_call: -
cdr3_length: 18
j_call: TRBJ2-6
v_call: TRBV14
cdr3_aa: CASSPSHRIISGANVLTF
cdr3_nt: TGTGCCAGCAGCCCAAGTCACAGGATAATTTCTGGGGCCAACGTCCTGACTTTC

clone_size: -
d_call: -
cdr3_length: 15
j_call: TRBJ1-4
v_call: TRBV7-6
cdr3_aa: CASSQQGHGNEKLFF
cdr3_nt: TGTGCCAGCAGCCAGCAGGGACACGGGAATGAAAAACTGTTTTTT

clone_size: -
d_call: -
cdr3_length: 13
j_call: TRBJ2-1
v_call: TRBV6-5
cdr3_aa: CASSPAGGNEQFF
cdr3_nt: TGTGCCAGCAGCCCAGCTGGGGGTAATGAGCAGTTCTTC

clone_size: -
d_call: -
cdr3_length: 15
j_call: TRBJ2-1
v_call: TRBV7-8
cdr3_aa: CASSFGGFTYNEQFF
cdr3_nt: TGTGCCAGCAGCTTTGGCGGGTTTACCTACAATGAGCAGTTCTTC

clone_size: -
d_call: -
cdr3_length: 14
j_call: TRBJ1-3
v_call: TRBV4-3
cdr3_aa: CASSQRDGGNTIYF
cdr3_nt: TGCGCCAGCAGCCAAAGGGACGGTGGAAACACCATATATTTT

clone_size: -
d_call: -
cdr3_length: 13
j_call: TRBJ1-1
v_call: TRBV21-1
cdr3_aa: CASSPRSSTEAFF
cdr3_nt: TGTGCCAGCAGCCCTCGGAGTTCCACTGAAGCTTTCTTT

clone_size: -
d_call: -
cdr3_length: 12
j_call: TRBJ1-2
v_call: TRBV27
cdr3_aa: CASSSGGGGYTF
cdr3_nt: TGTGCCAGCAGTTCCGGAGGGGGTGGCTACACCTTC

clone_size: -
d_call: -
cdr3_length: 14
j_call: TRBJ2-1
v_call: TRBV5-1
cdr3_aa: CASSLVAGEVEQFF
cdr3_nt: TGCGCCAGCAGCTTGGTAGCAGGAGAGGTTGAGCAGTTCTTC

clone_size: once
d_call: -
cdr3_length: 14
j_call: TRBJ1-2
v_call: TRBV4-2
cdr3_aa: CASSQGSTGYGYTF
cdr3_nt: TGTGCCAGCAGCCAAGGCTCGACAGGCTATGGCTACACCTTC

clone_size: -
d_call: -
cdr3_length: 14
j_call: TRBJ2-5
v_call: TRBV5-4
cdr3_aa: CASSLARAQETQYF
cdr3_nt: TGTGCCAGCAGCTTGGCCAGAGCCCAAGAGACCCAGTACTTC

clone_size: -
d_call: TRBD2
cdr3_length: 16
j_call: TRBJ2-7
v_call: TRBV7-7
cdr3_aa: CASSLANLGGGYEQYF
cdr3_nt: TGTGCTAGCAGCTTAGCGAACCTAGGCGGGGGTTACGAGCAGTACTTC

clone_size: -
d_call: TRBD1
cdr3_length: 13
j_call: TRBJ2-2
v_call: TRBV12-3/TRBV12-4
cdr3_aa: CASRPQGAGELFF
cdr3_nt: TGTGCCAGCAGGCCACAGGGGGCCGGGGAGCTGTTTTTT

clone_size: -
d_call: -
cdr3_length: 14
j_call: TRBJ1-3
v_call: TRBV7-9
cdr3_aa: CASSPLGPRNTIYF
cdr3_nt: TGTGCCAGCAGCCCATTAGGGCCAAGAAACACCATATATTTT

clone_size: -
d_call: TRBD1
cdr3_length: 14
j_call: TRBJ2-7
v_call: TRBV6-5
cdr3_aa: CASSSGQGWREQYF
cdr3_nt: TGTGCCAGCAGCTCGGGACAGGGGTGGCGGGAGCAGTACTTC

clone_size: -
d_call: TRBD1
cdr3_length: 13
j_call: TRBJ1-4
v_call: TRBV27
cdr3_aa: CASSWDRGEKLFF
cdr3_nt: TGTGCCAGCAGTTGGGACAGGGGTGAAAAACTGTTTTTT

clone_size: -
d_call: -
cdr3_length: 11
j_call: TRBJ2-7
v_call: TRBV20-1
cdr3_aa: CSARSTGEQYF
cdr3_nt: TGCAGTGCTAGGTCTACAGGGGAGCAGTACTTC

clone_size: -
d_call: -
cdr3_length: 15
j_call: TRBJ1-1
v_call: TRBV5-1
cdr3_aa: CASSFLIGLNTEAFF
cdr3_nt: TGCGCCAGCAGCTTTTTAATAGGGCTGAACACTGAAGCTTTCTTT

clone_size: -
d_call: TRBD2
cdr3_length: 12
j_call: TRBJ2-1
v_call: TRBV5-1
cdr3_aa: CASSFPSGEQFF
cdr3_nt: TGCGCCAGCAGCTTTCCTAGCGGTGAGCAGTTCTTC

clone_size: once
d_call: TRBD1
cdr3_length: 18
j_call: TRBJ1-4
v_call: TRBV7-2
cdr3_aa: CASSRPVTGGLINEKLFF
cdr3_nt: TGTGCCAGCAGCCGCCCCGTGACAGGGGGCTTGATTAATGAAAAACTGTTTTTT

clone_size: -
d_call: TRBD2
cdr3_length: 15
j_call: TRBJ2-1
v_call: TRBV19
cdr3_aa: CASSQASGFYNEQFF
cdr3_nt: TGTGCCAGTAGTCAGGCTAGCGGGTTTTACAATGAGCAGTTCTTC

clone_size: -
d_call: TRBD1
cdr3_length: 13
j_call: TRBJ1-6
v_call: TRBV4-1
cdr3_aa: CASNRDRDSPLHF
cdr3_nt: TGCGCCAGCAACCGGGACAGGGACTCACCCCTCCACTTT

clone_size: -
d_call: -
cdr3_length: 12
j_call: TRBJ1-4
v_call: TRBV28
cdr3_aa: CASSYKPEKLFF
cdr3_nt: TGTGCCAGCAGTTATAAGCCTGAAAAACTGTTTTTT

clone_size: -
d_call: -
cdr3_length: 16
j_call: TRBJ2-2
v_call: TRBV27
cdr3_aa: CASSLWGAGLTGELFF
cdr3_nt: TGTGCCAGCAGTTTATGGGGCGCGGGACTGACCGGGGAGCTGTTTTTT

clone_size: -
d_call: TRBD2
cdr3_length: 15
j_call: TRBJ2-1
v_call: TRBV6-5
cdr3_aa: CASSYGTSGGNEQFF
cdr3_nt: TGTGCCAGCAGTTATGGGACTAGCGGGGGCAATGAGCAGTTCTTC

clone_size: -
d_call: -
cdr3_length: 14
j_call: TRBJ2-3
v_call: TRBV28
cdr3_aa: CASSHRGGGYTQYF
cdr3_nt: TGTGCCAGCAGCCACCGGGGTGGGGGATATACGCAGTATTTT